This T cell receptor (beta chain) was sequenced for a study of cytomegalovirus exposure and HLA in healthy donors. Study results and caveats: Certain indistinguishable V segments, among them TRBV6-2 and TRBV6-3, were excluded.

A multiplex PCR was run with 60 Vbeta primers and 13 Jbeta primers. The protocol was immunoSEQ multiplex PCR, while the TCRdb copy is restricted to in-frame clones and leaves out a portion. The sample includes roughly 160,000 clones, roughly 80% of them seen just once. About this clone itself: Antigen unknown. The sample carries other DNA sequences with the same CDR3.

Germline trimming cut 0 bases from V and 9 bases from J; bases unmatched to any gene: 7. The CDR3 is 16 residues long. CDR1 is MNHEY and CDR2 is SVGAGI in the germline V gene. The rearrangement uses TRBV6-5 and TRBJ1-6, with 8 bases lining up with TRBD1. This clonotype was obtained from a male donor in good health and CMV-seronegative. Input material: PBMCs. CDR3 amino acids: CASSYSRDRLASPLHF. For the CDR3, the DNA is TGTGCCAGCAGTTACTCAAGGGACAGGTTGGCTTCACCCCTCCACTTT.